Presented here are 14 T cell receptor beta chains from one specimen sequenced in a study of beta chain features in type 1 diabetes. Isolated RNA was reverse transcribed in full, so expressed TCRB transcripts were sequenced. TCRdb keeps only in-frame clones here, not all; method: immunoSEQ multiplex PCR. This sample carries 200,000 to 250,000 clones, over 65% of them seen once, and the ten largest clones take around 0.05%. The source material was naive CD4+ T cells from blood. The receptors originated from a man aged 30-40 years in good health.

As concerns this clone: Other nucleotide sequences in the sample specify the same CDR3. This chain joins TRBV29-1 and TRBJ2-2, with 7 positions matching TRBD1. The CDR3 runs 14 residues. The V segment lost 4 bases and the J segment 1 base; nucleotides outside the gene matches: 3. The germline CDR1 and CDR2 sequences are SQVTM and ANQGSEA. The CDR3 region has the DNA TGCAGCGTTGTCACAGGGGTGAACACCGGGGAGCTGTTTTTT. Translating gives CSVVTGVNTGELFF.

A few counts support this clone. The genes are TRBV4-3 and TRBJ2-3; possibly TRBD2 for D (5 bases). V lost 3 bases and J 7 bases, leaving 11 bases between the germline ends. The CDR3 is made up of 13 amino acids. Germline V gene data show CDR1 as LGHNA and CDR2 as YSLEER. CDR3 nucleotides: TGCGCCAGCAGCCAGGAACAGCGGAATACGCAGTATTTT. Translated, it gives CASSQEQRNTQYF.

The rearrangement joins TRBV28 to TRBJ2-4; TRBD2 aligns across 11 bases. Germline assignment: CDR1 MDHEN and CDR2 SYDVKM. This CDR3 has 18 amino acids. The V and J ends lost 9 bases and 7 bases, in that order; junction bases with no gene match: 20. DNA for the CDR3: TGTGCCAGTTTAGGGACTAGCGGCACCCAAGGGGGTAGTAACATTCAGTACTTC. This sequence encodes CASLGTSGTQGGSNIQYF.

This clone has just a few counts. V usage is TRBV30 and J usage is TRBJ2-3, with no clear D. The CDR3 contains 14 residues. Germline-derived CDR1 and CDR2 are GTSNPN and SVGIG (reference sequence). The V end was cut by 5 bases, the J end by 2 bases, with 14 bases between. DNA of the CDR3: TGTGCCTGGGGTAAGACCCTGGTCACAGATACGCAGTATTTT. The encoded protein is CAWGKTLVTDTQYF.

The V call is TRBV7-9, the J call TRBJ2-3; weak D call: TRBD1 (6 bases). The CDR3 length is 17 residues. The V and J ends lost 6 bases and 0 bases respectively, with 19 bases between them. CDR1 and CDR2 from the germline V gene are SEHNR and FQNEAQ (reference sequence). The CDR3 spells CASSPFSRTASTDTQYF. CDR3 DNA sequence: TGTGCCAGCAGTCCGTTTTCCAGGACAGCTAGCACAGATACGCAGTATTTT.

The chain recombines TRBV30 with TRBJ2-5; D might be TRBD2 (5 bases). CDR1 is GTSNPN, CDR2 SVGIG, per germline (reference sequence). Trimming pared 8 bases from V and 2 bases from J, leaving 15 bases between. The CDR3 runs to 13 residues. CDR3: CAGIDGKQETQYF. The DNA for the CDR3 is TGTGCCGGGATCGACGGGAAGCAAGAGACCCAGTACTTC.

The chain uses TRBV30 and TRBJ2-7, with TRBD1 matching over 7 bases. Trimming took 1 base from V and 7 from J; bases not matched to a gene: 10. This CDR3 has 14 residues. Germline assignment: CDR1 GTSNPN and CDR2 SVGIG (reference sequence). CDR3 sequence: CAWSGGQPPGEQYF. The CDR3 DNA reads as TGTGCCTGGAGTGGGGGACAGCCCCCGGGGGAGCAGTACTTC. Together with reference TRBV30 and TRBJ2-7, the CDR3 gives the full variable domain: SQTIHQWPATLVQPVGSPLSLECTVEGTSNPNLYWYRQAAGRGLQLLFYSVGIGQISSEVPQNLSASRPQDRQFILSSKKLLLSDSGFYLCAWSGGQPPGEQYFGPGTRLTVT.

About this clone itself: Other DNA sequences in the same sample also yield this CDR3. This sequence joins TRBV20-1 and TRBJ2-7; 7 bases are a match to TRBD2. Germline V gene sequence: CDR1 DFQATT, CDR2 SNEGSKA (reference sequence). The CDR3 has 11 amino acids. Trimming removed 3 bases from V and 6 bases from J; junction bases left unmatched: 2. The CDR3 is CSASRTSEQYF. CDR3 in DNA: TGCAGTGCTAGCCGGACTAGCGAGCAGTACTTC.

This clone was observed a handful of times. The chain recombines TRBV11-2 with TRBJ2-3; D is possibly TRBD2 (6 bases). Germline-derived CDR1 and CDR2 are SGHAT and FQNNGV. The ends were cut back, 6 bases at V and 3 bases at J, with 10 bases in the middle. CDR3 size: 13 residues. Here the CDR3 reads CASRDGSTDTQYF. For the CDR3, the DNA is TGTGCCAGCAGAGACGGGAGTACAGATACGCAGTATTTT.

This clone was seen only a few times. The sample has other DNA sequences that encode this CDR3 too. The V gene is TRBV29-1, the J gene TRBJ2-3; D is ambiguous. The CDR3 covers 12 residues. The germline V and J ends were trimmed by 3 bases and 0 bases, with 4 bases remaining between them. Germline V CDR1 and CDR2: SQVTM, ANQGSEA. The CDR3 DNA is TGCAGCGTTGATCCTAGCACAGATACGCAGTATTTT. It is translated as CSVDPSTDTQYF.

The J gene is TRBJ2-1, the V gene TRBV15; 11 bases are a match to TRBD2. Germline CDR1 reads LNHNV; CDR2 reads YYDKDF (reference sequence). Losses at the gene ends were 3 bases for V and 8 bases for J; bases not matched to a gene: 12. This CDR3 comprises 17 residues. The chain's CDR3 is CATSSIAGGRVHHEQFF. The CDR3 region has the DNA TGTGCCACCAGCAGCATAGCGGGGGGGCGAGTCCACCATGAGCAGTTCTTC. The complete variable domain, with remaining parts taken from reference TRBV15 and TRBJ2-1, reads DAMVIQNPRYQVTQFGKPVTLSCSQTLNHNVMYWYQQKSSQAPKLLFHYYDKDFNNEADTPDNFQSRRPNTSFCFLDIRSPGLGDTAMYLCATSSIAGGRVHHEQFFGPGTRLTVL.

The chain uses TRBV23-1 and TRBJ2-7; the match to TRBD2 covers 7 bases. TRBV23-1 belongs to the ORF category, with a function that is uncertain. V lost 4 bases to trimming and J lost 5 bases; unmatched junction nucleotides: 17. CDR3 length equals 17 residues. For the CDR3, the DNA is TGCGCCAGCAGTCCCCCACGGGAGGCAGGAGCCAGGGACGAGCAGTACTTC. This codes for CASSPPREAGARDEQYF.

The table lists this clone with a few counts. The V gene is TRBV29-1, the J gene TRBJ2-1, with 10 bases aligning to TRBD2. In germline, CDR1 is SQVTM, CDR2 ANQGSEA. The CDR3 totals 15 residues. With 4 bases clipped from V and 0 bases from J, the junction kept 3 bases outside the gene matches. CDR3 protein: CSVGRLAGSYNEQFF. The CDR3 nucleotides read TGCAGCGTTGGTAGACTAGCGGGCTCCTACAATGAGCAGTTCTTC.

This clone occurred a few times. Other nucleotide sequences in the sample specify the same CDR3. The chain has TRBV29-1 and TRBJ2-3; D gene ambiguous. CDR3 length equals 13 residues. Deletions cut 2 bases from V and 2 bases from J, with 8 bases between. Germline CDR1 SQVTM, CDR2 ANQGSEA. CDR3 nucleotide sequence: TGCAGCGTTGAACGGTTGCTCACAGATACGCAGTATTTT. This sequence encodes CSVERLLTDTQYF.